The subject of this entry is one TCR beta chain. Its antigen is as yet unknown. Data came from immunoSEQ multiplex PCR; TCRdb stores just in-frame clones and leaves some out. The data show several thousand clones, with about nine tenths seen just once and approximately 4.1% held by the top ten. This sample was included in a study of T cells after posttransplantation cyclophosphamide. Overall study findings and caveats: Skin or GI-infiltrating T cells shared few TRB sequences with blood. Recipient CMV seropositivity and CMV reactivation strongly tracked TRB clonality.

Germline CDR1 and CDR2: MNHNS and SASEGT. The V and J ends lost 1 base and 4 bases, in that order; junction bases with no gene match: 1. The length of the CDR3 is 15 residues. This related bone marrow graft donor gave peripheral blood on the day of marrow donation. This receptor was obtained from a woman aged 45-65 years in good health and a related stem cell transplant donor. The gene calls are TRBV6-1 and TRBJ1-4, with TRBD1 matching 9 bases. Sequenced: CD4+ T cells sorted from blood. The CDR3 protein is CASSEGDRVNEKLFF. In DNA, the CDR3 is TGTGCCAGCAGTGAAGGGGACAGGGTTAATGAAAAACTGTTTTTT.